The entry below gives a single T cell receptor beta chain sequence along with its context. The entry originates in a study of blood T cell repertoires in COVID-19. Background on the study: Italy, Spain and the United States were the sources of the convalescent and acute COVID-19 samples.

Clones were sequenced by immunoSEQ multiplex PCR, and TCRdb holds only the in-frame ones, with some missing. The table records about 250,000 clones, just under 85% of them present only once. The CDR3 length is 15 residues. V was trimmed by 3 bases and J by 1 base, leaving 12 bases between them. The germline V gene encodes CDR1 SGHRS and CDR2 YFSETQ. The sequenced sample was peripheral blood. The chain uses TRBV5-1 and TRBJ2-3, with a possible D match to TRBD1 (8 bases). The sequence came from a woman between 55 and 75 years old with active or convalescent COVID-19. CDR3 sequence reads: CASSWGGQGTDTQYF. The CDR3, as DNA: TGCGCCAGCAGCTGGGGGGGACAGGGCACAGATACGCAGTATTTT. The full variable domain, its missing parts supplied by reference TRBV5-1 and TRBJ2-3, is KAGVTQTPRYLIKTRGQQVTLSCSPISGHRSVSWYQQTPGQGLQFLFEYFSETQRNKGNFPGRFSGRQFSNSRSEMNVSTLELGDSALYLCASSWGGQGTDTQYFGPGTRLTVL.